The T cell receptor (beta chain) under discussion was sequenced for a study of spatial heterogeneity in lung cancer. General study findings and limits: The recorded estimate of tumor T cell coverage is around 7% for alpha chains and 11% to 15% for beta chains. Tumor mutation count correlated with how many alpha and beta TCRs expanded intratumorally.

V shed 3 bases and J shed 7 bases, with 9 bases lying between them. The CDR3 contains 12 residues. Germline V gives CDR1 MDHEN, CDR2 SYDVKM. Worth noting for this clonotype: Its antigen is as yet unknown.

Time point given: sample taken at primary tumor resection. In each case, whole RNA from tumor, nontumor lung or frozen PBMC was sequenced unsorted. TCRdb re-called the 5' RACE reads through MiXCR, storing one row per CDR3 protein. The table includes about 27,000 distinct CDR3 sequences, about 7% detected once. The clonotype originates from a male donor with early-stage non-small cell lung cancer. This material consisted of lung tumor tissue, taken at surgery. The rearrangement uses TRBV28 and TRBJ1-1; no firm D call. CDR3 protein: CASSLVESEAFF. CDR3 nucleotides: TGTGCCAGCAGTTTGGTGGAGAGTGAAGCTTTCTTT.